This passage covers 21 T cell receptor beta chains from one sample sequenced in a study of CD8 T cells in Susac syndrome. Random hexamers were used to reverse transcribe about 0.45 to 1 ug of RNA. TCRdb called the immunoSEQ multiplex PCR reads again in MiXCR, with one record for every CDR3 protein. Of tens of thousands of distinct CDR3 sequences in the sample, roughly 95% were seen once. The sequenced material came from CD4+ T cells from PBMCs. These receptors originate from a human donor with multiple sclerosis.

The chain recombines TRBV5-1 with TRBJ1-1; maybe TRBD1 (5 bases). Germline loops: CDR1 SGHRS, CDR2 YFSETQ. The CDR3 is made up of 15 amino acids. The ends were cut back, 5 bases at V and 1 base at J, with 15 bases in the middle. The DNA of the CDR3 is TGCGCCAGCAGGGTAGGGGAAAGGAGGAACACTGAAGCTTTCTTT. Translated: CASRVGERRNTEAFF.

V gene TRBV4-1 combines with J gene TRBJ2-7, with D maybe TRBD1 (7 bases). Germline V gives CDR1 MGHRA, CDR2 YSYEKL. This CDR3 has 15 amino acids. Trimming shortened V by 0 bases and J by 4 bases, and 13 bases separated the two germline ends. This CDR3 is CASSQEVTGRYEQYF. CDR3 in DNA: TGCGCCAGCAGCCAAGAAGTGACAGGGAGGTACGAGCAGTACTTC.

This rearrangement joins TRBV27 to TRBJ2-5; 9 bases align to TRBD1. CDR3 length: 15 amino acids. The germline V gene encodes CDR1 MNHEY and CDR2 SMNVEV (reference sequence). The trim removed 5 bases at V and 5 bases at J, leaving 9 bases unmatched. DNA of the CDR3: TGTGCCAGCAGTCCCAATCCGACAGGGGGTGAGACCCAGTACTTC. Translated: CASSPNPTGGETQYF.

The chain carries TRBV11-3 and TRBJ2-5; TRBD2 matches 7 bases. The V gene's germline CDR1 is SGHNT and CDR2 YENEEA. The CDR3 consists of 13 residues. The V segment lost 4 bases and the J segment 9 bases; nucleotides outside the gene matches: 8. CDR3 DNA sequence: TGTGCCAGCAGCTCCGTAGCGGGCGGGCCCCAGTACTTC. The encoded protein is CASSSVAGGPQYF. Full variable domain (missing parts from reference TRBV11-3 and TRBJ2-5): EAGVVQSPRYKIIEKKQPVAFWCNPISGHNTLYWYLQNLGQGPELLIRYENEEAVDDSQLPKDRFSAERLKGVDSTLKIQPAELGDSAVYLCASSSVAGGPQYFGPGTRLLVL.

The V and J genes are TRBV11-3 and TRBJ2-5, with 9 bases matching TRBD2. The V gene's germline CDR1 is SGHNT and CDR2 YENEEA. With V trimmed by 1 base and J by 1 base, 4 bases remained unmatched. This CDR3 is 16 amino acids long. The CDR3 nucleotides are TGTGCCAGCAGCTTAGGCCGCGGGGGGGTCCAAGAGACCCAGTACTTC. Translating gives CASSLGRGGVQETQYF.

The V and J genes are TRBV13 and TRBJ2-1; possible D gene TRBD2, 6 bases. This CDR3 contains 15 residues. Germline V CDR1 and CDR2: PRHDT, FYEKMQ (reference sequence). The V end lost 1 base, the J end lost 7 bases, and 14 bases lay between the germline ends. The CDR3 bases are TGTGCCAGCAGCTTAGACGGGGGTGGTAGGAATGAGCAGTTCTTC. Translation gives CASSLDGGGRNEQFF.

The CDR3 sequence is CASSPRDRVTGGYTF. The DNA of the CDR3 is TGTGCCAGTAGTCCGCGGGACAGGGTCACCGGTGGCTACACCTTC. The chain recombines TRBV19 with TRBJ1-2; 9 bases are a match to TRBD1. The CDR3 length is 15 residues. From germline, CDR1 is LNHDA and CDR2 SQIVND (reference sequence). The V and J ends lost 5 bases and 7 bases, in that order; junction bases with no gene match: 11.

CDR3 amino acids: CASSFRTGGENNEQFF. For the CDR3, the DNA is TGCGCCAGCAGCTTCCGGACAGGGGGTGAGAACAATGAGCAGTTCTTC. The chain employs TRBV5-1 and TRBJ2-1, with 10 bases matching TRBD1. The J segment lost 5 bases and the V segment lost 2 bases, leaving 7 bases of the junction unmatched. CDR3 length: 16 residues. Germline CDR1 SGHRS, CDR2 YFSETQ.

This chain joins TRBV5-4 and TRBJ2-1; 10 bases fit TRBD1. The CDR3 contains 16 residues. CDR1 is SGHNT, CDR2 YYREEE, per germline (reference sequence). V lost 4 bases to trimming and J lost 11 bases; unmatched junction nucleotides: 15. CDR3 DNA sequence: TGTGCCAGCAGCAGCAGACAGGGGGCGCTTCCCCTGAAGCAGTTCTTC. Translated: CASSSRQGALPLKQFF.

V and J are TRBV3-1 and TRBJ1-4, with TRBD1 as a possible D gene (5 bases). V dropped 4 bases and J dropped 5 bases, with 14 bases sitting between them. Germline V gene data show CDR1 as LGHDT and CDR2 as YNNKEL (reference sequence). CDR3 length equals 15 residues. CDR3 region: CASSLPGPRNEKLFF. The CDR3 DNA is TGTGCCAGCAGCCTGCCGGGGCCGCGCAATGAAAAACTGTTTTTT.

The chain joins TRBV4-3 to TRBJ2-7; D uncertain. Between the trimmed V and J ends, which lost 1 base and 4 bases, there was a span of 8 bases. CDR1 is LGHNA, CDR2 YSLEER, per germline. The CDR3 is 13 amino acids. The CDR3 spells CASSQGGRYEQYF. DNA for the CDR3: TGCGCCAGCAGCCAAGGAGGCCGTTACGAGCAGTACTTC.

The chain links TRBV27 to TRBJ2-3; D may be TRBD1 (6 bases). The CDR3 totals 13 residues. V was clipped by 6 bases and J by 5 bases, with 12 bases between them. Germline CDR1 and CDR2: MNHEY and SMNVEV (reference sequence). This chain's CDR3 is CASRAAGEDTQYF. CDR3 DNA: TGTGCCAGCAGAGCGGCAGGGGAAGATACGCAGTATTTT.

V gene TRBV4-3 combines with J gene TRBJ1-1; 10 bases match TRBD1. CDR3 size: 14 residues. Germline trimming cut 4 bases from V and 4 bases from J; bases unmatched to any gene: 3. Germline V gives CDR1 LGHNA, CDR2 YSLEER. This CDR3 is CASSPWTGGTEAFF. CDR3 nucleotides: TGCGCCAGCAGCCCTTGGACAGGGGGCACTGAAGCTTTCTTT.

The chain is built from TRBV6-5 and TRBJ1-6; D is ambiguous. This CDR3 has 16 residues. V was pared by 0 bases and J by 7 bases, with 13 bases between. Per the germline V gene, CDR1 is MNHEY and CDR2 is SVGAGI. The CDR3 region is CASSYSAESRNSPLHF. As DNA, the CDR3 is TGTGCCAGCAGTTACTCGGCCGAGTCACGGAATTCACCCCTCCACTTT.

This clonotype has a single count. The J gene is TRBJ2-7, the V gene TRBV6-5; TRBD1 matches 9 bases. Germline-derived CDR1 and CDR2 are MNHEY and SVGAGI. V shed 1 base and J 1 base; nucleotides not matched to a gene: 8. CDR3 length equals 17 residues. Written as DNA, the CDR3 is TGTGCCAGCAGTTACTATGAACCGGGACAGGGATCCTACGAGCAGTACTTC. As protein: CASSYYEPGQGSYEQYF.

This chain joins TRBV5-4 and TRBJ2-5; no firm D call. V gave up 4 bases and J gave up 2 bases, with 12 bases separating them. This CDR3 is 14 amino acids long. Germline-derived CDR1 and CDR2 are SGHNT and YYREEE (reference sequence). For the CDR3, the DNA is TGTGCCAGCAGCCCCCGGGCCAGGCAAGAGACCCAGTACTTC. Residues: CASSPRARQETQYF.

The rearrangement joins TRBV28 to TRBJ1-1, with 9 positions matching TRBD1. CDR1 MDHEN and CDR2 SYDVKM come from the germline V gene. This CDR3 region has 14 residues. Trimming took 6 bases from V and 4 from J; bases not matched to a gene: 6. The CDR3 sequence is CASRWDRVSTEAFF. CDR3 DNA sequence: TGTGCCAGCAGATGGGACAGGGTATCCACTGAAGCTTTCTTT.

The rearrangement uses TRBV2 and TRBJ2-7; D unclear. From germline, CDR1 is SNHLY and CDR2 FYNNEI. V was trimmed by 0 bases and J by 6 bases, leaving 3 bases between them. The CDR3 runs 11 residues. CDR3 nucleotide sequence: TGTGCCAGCAGTGAAGCGCTCGAGCAGTACTTC. It encodes CASSEALEQYF. The full variable domain, rest sourced from reference TRBV2 and TRBJ2-7, is EPEVTQTPSHQVTQMGQEVILRCVPISNHLYFYWYRQILGQKVEFLVSFYNNEISEKSEIFDDQFSVERPDGSNFTLKIRSTKLEDSAMYFCASSEALEQYFGPGTRLTVT.

This clonotype was seen only once. The CDR3 DNA reads as TGTGCCAGCTCTCCAACGGAAACTGGGGCCAACGTCCTGACTTTC. This encodes CASSPTETGANVLTF. V and J are TRBV12-3 or TRBV12-4 and TRBJ2-6; the D is unclear. Trimming removed 8 bases at V and 2 bases at J, with 13 bases between. The CDR3 consists of 15 residues.

The chain recombines TRBV30 with TRBJ2-2, with 11 bases aligning to TRBD2. The CDR3 covers 15 residues. The V gene end was trimmed by 3 bases and the J gene end by 7 bases; junction bases not matched to a gene: 7. Germline CDR1 and CDR2: GTSNPN and SVGIG (reference sequence). CDR3 residues: CAWRATSGGLGELFF. CDR3 nucleotides: TGTGCCTGGAGGGCCACTAGCGGGGGCCTCGGGGAGCTGTTTTTT.

The V gene is TRBV30, the J gene TRBJ2-7, with a possible D match to TRBD2 (6 bases). Trimming took off 5 bases at V and 6 bases at J, with 14 bases between the two ends. The CDR3 runs to 12 residues. Germline assignment: CDR1 GTSNPN and CDR2 SVGIG (reference sequence). CDR3 region: CAWGERVGEQYF. The CDR3 nucleotides read TGTGCCTGGGGGGAGCGGGTAGGCGAGCAGTACTTC. Filled out from reference TRBV30 and TRBJ2-7, the complete variable domain reads SQTIHQWPATLVQPVGSPLSLECTVEGTSNPNLYWYRQAAGRGLQLLFYSVGIGQISSEVPQNLSASRPQDRQFILSSKKLLLSDSGFYLCAWGERVGEQYFGPGTRLTVT.